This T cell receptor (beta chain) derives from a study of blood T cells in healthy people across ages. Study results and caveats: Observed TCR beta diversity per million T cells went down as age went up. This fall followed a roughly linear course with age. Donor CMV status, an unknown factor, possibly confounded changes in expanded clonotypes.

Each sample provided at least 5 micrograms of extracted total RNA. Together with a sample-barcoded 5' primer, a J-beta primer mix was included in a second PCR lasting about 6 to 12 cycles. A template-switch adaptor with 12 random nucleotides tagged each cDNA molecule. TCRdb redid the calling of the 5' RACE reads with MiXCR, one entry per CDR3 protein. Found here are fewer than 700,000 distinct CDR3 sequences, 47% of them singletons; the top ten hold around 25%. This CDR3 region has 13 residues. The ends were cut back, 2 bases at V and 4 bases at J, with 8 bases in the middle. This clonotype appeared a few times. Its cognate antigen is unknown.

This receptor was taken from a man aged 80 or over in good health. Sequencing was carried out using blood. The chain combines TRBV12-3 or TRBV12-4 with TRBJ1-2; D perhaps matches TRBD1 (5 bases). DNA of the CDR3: TGTGCCAGCAGTTTAAGACAGATCTATGGCTACACCTTC. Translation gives CASSLRQIYGYTF.